These T cell receptor beta chains were read from a single sample in a study of T cell responses to AZD1222 COVID-19 vaccine. Assay used: immunoSEQ multiplex PCR; TCRdb lists only in-frame clones, some missing. Of about 150,000 clones listed, roughly nine tenths are singletons. The material was peripheral blood, obtained 28 days after the second AZD1222 dose. All receptors come from an adult who received the AZD1222 COVID-19 vaccine. Both conserved end residues are part of each CDR3. The D gene is left open where the match is weak. Some rows mark clone size as missing; the rest say once, few, many or name a class of expanded clone.

clone size: NA
D gene: NA
J gene: TRBJ1-1
V gene: TRBV5-6
CDR3 protein: CASSLDQGRVGTEAFF
CDR3 DNA: TGTGCCAGCAGCTTGGATCAGGGGAGGGTCGGCACTGAAGCTTTCTTT

clone size: NA
D gene: TRBD1
J gene: TRBJ1-6
V gene: TRBV14
CDR3 protein: CASSQFTGTGNSPLHF
CDR3 DNA: TGTGCCAGCAGCCAATTTACCGGGACAGGAAATTCACCCCTCCACTTT

clone size: NA
D gene: NA
J gene: TRBJ1-1
V gene: TRBV5-3
CDR3 protein: CARSPTGAGPMNTEAFF
CDR3 DNA: TGTGCCAGAAGCCCAACCGGGGCAGGGCCCATGAACACTGAAGCTTTCTTT

clone size: once
D gene: NA
J gene: TRBJ2-3
V gene: TRBV24-1
CDR3 protein: CATSDRIGDTQYF
CDR3 DNA: TGTGCCACCAGTGATCGCATAGGAGATACGCAGTATTTT

clone size: NA
D gene: TRBD1
J gene: TRBJ1-5
V gene: TRBV24-1
CDR3 protein: CATSDTAARGTIRNQPQHF
CDR3 DNA: TGTGCCACCAGTGACACGGCCGCCAGGGGGACGATACGCAATCAGCCCCAGCATTTT

clone size: NA
D gene: NA
J gene: TRBJ1-1
V gene: TRBV3-1/TRBV3-2
CDR3 protein: CASSQEETWANEAFF
CDR3 DNA: TGTGCCAGCAGCCAAGAGGAGACATGGGCGAATGAAGCTTTCTTT

clone size: NA
D gene: TRBD1
J gene: TRBJ1-2
V gene: TRBV6-6
CDR3 protein: CASSSDRAQGYTF
CDR3 DNA: TGTGCCAGCAGTTCAGACAGGGCGCAGGGCTACACCTTC

clone size: NA
D gene: NA
J gene: TRBJ1-2
V gene: TRBV5-4
CDR3 protein: CASRKGPDGYTF
CDR3 DNA: TGTGCCAGCAGGAAGGGACCCGATGGCTACACCTTC

clone size: NA
D gene: NA
J gene: TRBJ1-1
V gene: TRBV19
CDR3 protein: CASSTQNTEAFF
CDR3 DNA: TGTGCCAGTAGTACACAGAACACTGAAGCTTTCTTT

clone size: NA
D gene: TRBD1
J gene: TRBJ2-7
V gene: TRBV19
CDR3 protein: CASSIKGQGPYEQYF
CDR3 DNA: TGTGCCAGTAGTATAAAGGGACAGGGTCCCTACGAGCAGTACTTC

clone size: NA
D gene: TRBD1
J gene: TRBJ2-7
V gene: TRBV5-1
CDR3 protein: CASSADRAYEQYF
CDR3 DNA: TGCGCCAGCAGCGCGGACAGGGCCTACGAGCAGTACTTC

clone size: NA
D gene: NA
J gene: TRBJ1-5
V gene: TRBV5-1
CDR3 protein: CASSLVAGGNQPQHF
CDR3 DNA: TGCGCCAGCAGCTTGGTAGCTGGGGGTAATCAGCCCCAGCATTTT

clone size: NA
D gene: NA
J gene: TRBJ1-2
V gene: TRBV7-9
CDR3 protein: CASRLEGGYGYTF
CDR3 DNA: TGTGCCAGCAGGTTGGAAGGGGGGTATGGCTACACCTTC

clone size: once
D gene: NA
J gene: TRBJ1-3
V gene: TRBV18
CDR3 protein: CASSRDSGNTIYF
CDR3 DNA: TGTGCCAGCTCACGGGACTCTGGAAACACCATATATTTT